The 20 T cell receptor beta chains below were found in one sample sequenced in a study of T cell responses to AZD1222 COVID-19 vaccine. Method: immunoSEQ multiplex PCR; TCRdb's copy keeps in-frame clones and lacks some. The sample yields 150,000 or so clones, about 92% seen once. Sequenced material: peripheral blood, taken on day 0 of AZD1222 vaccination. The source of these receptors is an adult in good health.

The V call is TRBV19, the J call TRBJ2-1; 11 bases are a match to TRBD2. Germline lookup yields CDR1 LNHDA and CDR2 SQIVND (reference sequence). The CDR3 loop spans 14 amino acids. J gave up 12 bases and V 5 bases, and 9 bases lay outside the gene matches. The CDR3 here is CASSSLAGGAWQFF. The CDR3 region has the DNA TGTGCCAGTAGTTCCCTAGCGGGAGGTGCGTGGCAGTTCTTC.

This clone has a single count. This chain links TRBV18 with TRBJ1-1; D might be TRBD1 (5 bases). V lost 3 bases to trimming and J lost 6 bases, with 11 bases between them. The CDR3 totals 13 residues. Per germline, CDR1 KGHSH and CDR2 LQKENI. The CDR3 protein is CASSPDIAPEAFF. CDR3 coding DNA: TGTGCCAGCTCACCGGACATAGCCCCTGAAGCTTTCTTT.

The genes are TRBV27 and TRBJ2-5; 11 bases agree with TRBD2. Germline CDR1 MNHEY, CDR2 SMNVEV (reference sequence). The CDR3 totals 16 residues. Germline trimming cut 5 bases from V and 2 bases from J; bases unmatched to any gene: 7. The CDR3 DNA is TGTGCCAGCAGTGGGTTAGCGGGGGGGATACAAGAGACCCAGTACTTC. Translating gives CASSGLAGGIQETQYF.

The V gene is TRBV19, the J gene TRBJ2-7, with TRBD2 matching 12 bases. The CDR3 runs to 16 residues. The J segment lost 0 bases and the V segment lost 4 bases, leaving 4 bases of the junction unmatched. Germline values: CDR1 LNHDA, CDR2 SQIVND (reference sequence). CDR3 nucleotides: TGTGCCAGTAGTACCTCTAGCGGGAGGGTCTCCTACGAGCAGTACTTC. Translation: CASSTSSGRVSYEQYF.

CDR3 amino acids: CASSDRQGMVWGANVLTF. The CDR3 DNA sequence: TGTGCCAGCAGTGACAGACAGGGAATGGTGTGGGGGGCCAACGTCCTGACTTTC. The genes are TRBV6-1 and TRBJ2-6, with 7 bases lining up with TRBD1. Trimming cost V 3 bases and J 4 bases; bases outside gene matches: 12. The CDR3 has 18 residues. Germline CDR1 and CDR2: MNHNS and SASEGT.

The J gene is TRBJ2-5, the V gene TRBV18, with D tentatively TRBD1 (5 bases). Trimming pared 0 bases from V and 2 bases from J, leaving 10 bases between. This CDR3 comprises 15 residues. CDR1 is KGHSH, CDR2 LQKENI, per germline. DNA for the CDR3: TGTGCCAGCTCACCACCCTCCACAGGACAAGAGACCCAGTACTTC. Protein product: CASSPPSTGQETQYF.

This CDR3 reads CASSITLRTGSTDTQYF. In DNA, the CDR3 is TGCGCCAGCAGCATAACCCTGCGGACAGGGAGCACAGATACGCAGTATTTT. The gene calls are TRBV4-1 and TRBJ2-3, with 8 nucleotides matching TRBD1. The CDR3 has 17 amino acids. Trimming removed 5 bases from V and 0 bases from J; junction bases left unmatched: 10. Germline assignment: CDR1 MGHRA and CDR2 YSYEKL.

CDR3 coding DNA: TGCAGCGCAGGACTAGCGGGAGCAACGGGGACCGGGGAGCTGTTTTTT. Translated: CSAGLAGATGTGELFF. This chain links TRBV29-1 with TRBJ2-2; 13 bases line up with TRBD2. V gave up 7 bases and J gave up 5 bases; unmatched junction bases: 10. Germline V gene data show CDR1 as SQVTM and CDR2 as ANQGSEA. This CDR3 contains 16 residues.

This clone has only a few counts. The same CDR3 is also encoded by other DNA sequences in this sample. This CDR3 is CASSKNTEAFF. The CDR3 DNA follows: TGTGCCAGCAGTAAGAACACTGAAGCTTTCTTT. The chain has TRBV6-5 and TRBJ1-1; D not resolved. Germline values: CDR1 MNHEY, CDR2 SVGAGI. This CDR3 has 11 residues. V was pared by 5 bases and J by 1 base, with 2 bases between.

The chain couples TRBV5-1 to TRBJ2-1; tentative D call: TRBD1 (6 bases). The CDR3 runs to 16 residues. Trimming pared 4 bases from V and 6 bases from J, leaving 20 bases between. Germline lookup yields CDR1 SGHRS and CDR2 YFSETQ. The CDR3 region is CASSPGELSYPNEQFF. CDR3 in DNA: TGCGCCAGCAGCCCAGGGGAACTATCCTATCCCAATGAGCAGTTCTTC.

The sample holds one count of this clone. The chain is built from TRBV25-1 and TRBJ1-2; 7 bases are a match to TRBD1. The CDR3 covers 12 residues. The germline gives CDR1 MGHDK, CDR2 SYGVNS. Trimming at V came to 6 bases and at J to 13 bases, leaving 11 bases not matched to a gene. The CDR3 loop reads CASRETGMHVTF. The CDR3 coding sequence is TGTGCCAGCAGAGAGACAGGGATGCATGTCACCTTC.

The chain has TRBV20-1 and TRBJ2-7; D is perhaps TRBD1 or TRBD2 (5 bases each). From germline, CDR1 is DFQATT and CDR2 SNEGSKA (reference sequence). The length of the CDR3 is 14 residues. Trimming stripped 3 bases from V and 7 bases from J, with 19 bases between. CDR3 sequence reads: CSASDRDGRWEQYF. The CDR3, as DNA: TGCAGTGCTAGTGACCGGGACGGAAGATGGGAGCAGTACTTC.

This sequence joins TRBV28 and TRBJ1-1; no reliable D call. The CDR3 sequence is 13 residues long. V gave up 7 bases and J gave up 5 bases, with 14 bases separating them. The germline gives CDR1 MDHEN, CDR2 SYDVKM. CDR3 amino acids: CASIGPTRTEAFF. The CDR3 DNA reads TGTGCCAGCATCGGCCCCACTCGGACTGAAGCTTTCTTT.

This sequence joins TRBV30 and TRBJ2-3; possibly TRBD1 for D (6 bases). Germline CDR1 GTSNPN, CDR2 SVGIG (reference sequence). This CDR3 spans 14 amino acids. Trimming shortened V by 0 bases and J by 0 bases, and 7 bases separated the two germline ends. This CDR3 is CAWSVGGSTDTQYF. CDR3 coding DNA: TGTGCCTGGAGTGTAGGGGGTAGCACAGATACGCAGTATTTT. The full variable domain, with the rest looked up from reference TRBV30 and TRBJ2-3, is SQTIHQWPATLVQPVGSPLSLECTVEGTSNPNLYWYRQAAGRGLQLLFYSVGIGQISSEVPQNLSASRPQDRQFILSSKKLLLSDSGFYLCAWSVGGSTDTQYFGPGTRLTVL.

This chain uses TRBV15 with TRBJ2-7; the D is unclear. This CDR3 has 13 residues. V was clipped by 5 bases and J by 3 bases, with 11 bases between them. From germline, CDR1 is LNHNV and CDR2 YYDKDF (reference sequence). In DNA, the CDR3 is TGTGCCACCAGCGTCCAGCGTAGCTACGAGCAGTACTTC. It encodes CATSVQRSYEQYF.

This CDR3 reads CATLPRIGEKLFF. CDR3 in DNA: TGTGCCACTCTACCCAGAATCGGTGAAAAACTGTTTTTT. The chain has TRBV10-3 and TRBJ1-4; D is ambiguous. Germline assignment: CDR1 ENHRY and CDR2 SYGVKD. Trimming left V 10 bases short and J 7 bases short, with 16 bases between. The CDR3 length is 13 residues.

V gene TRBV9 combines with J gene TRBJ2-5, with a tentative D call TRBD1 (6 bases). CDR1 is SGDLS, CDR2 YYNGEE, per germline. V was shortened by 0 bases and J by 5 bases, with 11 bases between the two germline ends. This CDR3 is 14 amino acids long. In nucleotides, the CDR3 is TGTGCCAGCAGCGTAGCTTGGGGGCGGGAGACCCAGTACTTC. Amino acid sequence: CASSVAWGRETQYF.

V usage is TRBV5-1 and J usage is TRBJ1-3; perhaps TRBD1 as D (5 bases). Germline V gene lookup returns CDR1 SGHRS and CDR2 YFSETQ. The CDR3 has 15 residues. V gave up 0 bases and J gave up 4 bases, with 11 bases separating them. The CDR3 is CASSLAESGGNTIYF. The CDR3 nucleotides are TGCGCCAGCAGCTTGGCGGAGTCAGGGGGAAACACCATATATTTT.

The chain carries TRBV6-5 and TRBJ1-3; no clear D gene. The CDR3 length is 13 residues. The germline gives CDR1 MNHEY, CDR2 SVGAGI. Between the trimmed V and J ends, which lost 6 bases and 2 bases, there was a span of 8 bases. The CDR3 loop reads CASSSDPGNTIYF. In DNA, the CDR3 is TGTGCCAGCAGCTCCGATCCTGGAAACACCATATATTTT.

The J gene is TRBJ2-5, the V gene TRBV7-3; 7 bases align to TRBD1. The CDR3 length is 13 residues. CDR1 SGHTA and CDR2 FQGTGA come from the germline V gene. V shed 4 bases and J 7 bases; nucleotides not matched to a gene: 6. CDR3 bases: TGTGCCAGCAGCTCAGGGGACAGTGCGACCCAGTACTTC. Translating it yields CASSSGDSATQYF.